The 14 T cell receptor beta chains in this list originate from one sample, sequenced in a study of regulatory T cells in long-lasting Graves disease. Arm-PCR of CDR3 regions with iRepertoire HTBI primers generated TCR beta libraries. TCRdb ran MiXCR on the multiplex PCR reads and lists one entry per CDR3 protein. The sample contains around 400,000 distinct CDR3 sequences, about a quarter of which appear only once. The time point: persistent/refractory GD, antithyroid drugs over 5 years with positive TRAb. The TCR library was made from RNA that had been extracted from PBMCs in TRIzol. The sample was peripheral blood mononuclear cells (PBMCs), taken when the disease was refractory, from a patient treated with antithyroid drugs. All receptors come from a female donor with Graves disease.

This clonotype was observed a few times. The chain has TRBV30 and TRBJ2-2, with D possibly TRBD1 on 6 matching bases. Trimming took 3 bases from V and 1 from J, leaving 9 bases between them. CDR1 and CDR2 from the germline V gene are GTSNPN and SVGIG (reference sequence). This CDR3 is 14 amino acids long. The CDR3 DNA is TGTGCCTGGAGGACAGGACTGAACACCGGGGAGCTGTTTTTT. Protein: CAWRTGLNTGELFF.

The chain is built from TRBV5-4 and TRBJ2-7; no firm D call. In germline, CDR1 is SGHNT, CDR2 YYREEE (reference sequence). The length of the CDR3 is 13 residues. The germline V and J ends were trimmed by 4 bases and 2 bases, with 10 bases remaining between them. CDR3 coding DNA: TGTGCCAGCAGCACTCAACCGACCTACGAGCAGTACTTC. Amino acid sequence: CASSTQPTYEQYF.

This clonotype was counted only a few times. The rearrangement links TRBV11-2 to TRBJ2-2; tentatively, D is TRBD2 (5 bases). Germline CDR1 and CDR2: SGHAT and FQNNGV. The CDR3 extends over 15 amino acids. Trimming took 3 bases from V and 0 from J, leaving 8 bases between them. The CDR3, as DNA: TGTGCCAGCAGCTTTCGGGGTCCGAACACCGGGGAGCTGTTTTTT. Encoded protein: CASSFRGPNTGELFF.

The chain has TRBV19 and TRBJ1-2, with TRBD1 matching over 7 bases. The CDR3 is 14 residues long. Looked up from germline, CDR1 is LNHDA and CDR2 is SQIVND (reference sequence). J gave up 4 bases and V 3 bases, and 5 bases lay outside the gene matches. The CDR3 loop is CASSILGQPYGYTF. DNA for the CDR3: TGTGCCAGTAGTATTTTGGGACAGCCCTATGGCTACACCTTC. The variable domain in full, with the rest retrieved from reference TRBV19 and TRBJ1-2, is DGGITQSPKYLFRKEGQNVTLSCEQNLNHDAMYWYRQDPGQGLRLIYYSQIVNDFQKGDIAEGYSVSREKKESFPLTVTSAQKNPTAFYLCASSILGQPYGYTFGSGTRLTVV.

This clonotype was seen repeatedly, ten times or more. V usage is TRBV2 and J usage is TRBJ2-5, with 9 bases matching TRBD1. This CDR3 contains 12 residues. The germline V gene encodes CDR1 SNHLY and CDR2 FYNNEI. Trimming cost V 11 bases and J 5 bases; bases outside gene matches: 6. This CDR3 reads CAGNRGRETQYF. CDR3 nucleotide sequence: TGTGCCGGGAACAGGGGGCGGGAGACCCAGTACTTC. The entire variable domain, with the rest obtained from reference TRBV2 and TRBJ2-5, is as follows: EPEVTQTPSHQVTQMGQEVILRCVPISNHLYFYWYRQILGQKVEFLVSFYNNEISEKSEIFDDQFSVERPDGSNFTLKIRSTKLEDSAMYFCAGNRGRETQYFGPGTRLLVL.

The genes are TRBV29-1 and TRBJ1-5; tentative D call: TRBD1 (5 bases). Germline V gene lookup returns CDR1 SQVTM and CDR2 ANQGSEA. The CDR3 contains 13 residues. The V gene lost 4 bases and the J gene lost 6 bases, with 13 bases spanning the gap. The CDR3 region has the DNA TGCAGCGTTGTGCAGGGAGGATCTCAGCCCCAGCATTTT. This codes for CSVVQGGSQPQHF.

The J gene is TRBJ2-6, the V gene TRBV11-2; 8 nucleotides line up with TRBD1. The length of the CDR3 is 17 residues. Germline-derived CDR1 and CDR2 are SGHAT and FQNNGV. Germline trimming cut 3 bases from V and 1 base from J; bases unmatched to any gene: 5. This chain's CDR3 is CASSFRQGSSGANVLTF. The CDR3 DNA sequence: TGTGCCAGCAGCTTTAGACAGGGGAGTTCTGGGGCCAACGTCCTGACTTTC.

CDR3 loop: CASSFSGLDTEAFF. In DNA, the CDR3 is TGTGCCAGCAGCTTCAGTGGGTTGGACACTGAAGCTTTCTTT. The chain joins TRBV5-6 to TRBJ1-1; D not resolved. With 2 bases removed from V and 3 bases from J, the gap between germline ends came to 11 bases. Germline V gives CDR1 SGHDT, CDR2 YYEEEE. This CDR3 contains 14 residues.

In its sample, this clonotype was seen many times. V usage is TRBV30 and J usage is TRBJ2-6, with D possibly TRBD2 on 5 matching bases. Trimming took off 4 bases at V and 2 bases at J, with 15 bases between the two ends. The CDR3 spans 16 residues. Per germline, CDR1 GTSNPN and CDR2 SVGIG (reference sequence). The CDR3 region has the DNA TGTGCCTGGACTGTAGGAGGCGGACCTGGGGCCAACGTCCTGACTTTC. Protein product: CAWTVGGGPGANVLTF. Full variable domain (outside the CDR3, taken from reference TRBV30 and TRBJ2-6): SQTIHQWPATLVQPVGSPLSLECTVEGTSNPNLYWYRQAAGRGLQLLFYSVGIGQISSEVPQNLSASRPQDRQFILSSKKLLLSDSGFYLCAWTVGGGPGANVLTFGAGSRLTVL.

This clonotype was seen only a few times. The chain carries TRBV5-1 and TRBJ2-3; 9 bases fit TRBD1. This CDR3 comprises 17 residues. Germline V gene lookup returns CDR1 SGHRS and CDR2 YFSETQ. V gave up 5 bases and J gave up 0 bases; unmatched junction bases: 10. CDR3 in amino acids: CASRPGTGPSSTDTQYF. The CDR3 bases are TGCGCCAGCAGGCCCGGGACAGGGCCCTCTAGCACAGATACGCAGTATTTT.

This clonotype occurred a few times. The chain combines TRBV29-1 with TRBJ2-5; D is possibly TRBD2 (6 bases). The CDR3 totals 15 residues. Between the trimmed V and J ends, which lost 5 bases and 3 bases, there was a span of 19 bases. Germline CDR1 SQVTM, CDR2 ANQGSEA. This CDR3 reads CSVNHPYPGEETQYF. The CDR3 region has the DNA TGCAGCGTTAACCACCCATATCCGGGAGAAGAGACCCAGTACTTC.

The chain has TRBV20-1 and TRBJ1-4; D unclear. V was trimmed by 5 bases and J by 5 bases, leaving 12 bases between them. Germline values: CDR1 DFQATT, CDR2 SNEGSKA (reference sequence). The CDR3 sequence is 13 residues long. CDR3 in amino acids: CSAGGLGNEKLFF. In nucleotides, the CDR3 is TGCAGTGCTGGAGGGCTTGGAAATGAAAAACTGTTTTTT.

This clonotype was seen many times. The V call is TRBV15, the J call TRBJ2-7, with D unclear. Trimming pared 4 bases from V and 1 base from J, leaving 11 bases between. The germline gives CDR1 LNHNV, CDR2 YYDKDF (reference sequence). This CDR3 comprises 14 residues. CDR3 sequence: CATSKSGKSYEQYF. In nucleotides, the CDR3 is TGTGCCACCAGCAAAAGTGGTAAATCCTACGAGCAGTACTTC.

This clonotype was counted ten times or more. The rearrangement uses TRBV18 and TRBJ2-7, with D uncertain. The germline V and J ends were trimmed by 3 bases and 3 bases, with 9 bases remaining between them. The V gene's germline CDR1 is KGHSH and CDR2 LQKENI. This CDR3 comprises 13 residues. DNA for the CDR3: TGTGCCAGCTCACCGGGTACAAACTACGAGCAGTACTTC. This encodes CASSPGTNYEQYF.